What follows are 10 T cell receptor beta chains derived from one specimen sequenced in a study of CD4+ T cells in melanoma. TCRdb keeps only in-frame clones here, not all; method: immunoSEQ multiplex PCR. The profile shows thousands of clones, around 66% of them singletons. Sequenced material: cells from a culture (not recorded whether cultured in vitro). These receptors came from a human donor with melanoma.

This chain connects TRBV7-8 to TRBJ2-6, with no clear D. The V and J ends lost 2 bases and 4 bases respectively, with 6 bases between them. The germline gives CDR1 SGHVS, CDR2 FQNEAQ. The CDR3 has 14 residues. CDR3 in amino acids: CASSLFSGANVLTF. The CDR3 DNA sequence: TGTGCCAGCAGCTTATTCAGCGGGGCCAACGTCCTGACTTTC.

The CDR3 nucleotides are TGCAGTGCTATCCAAAACTATGGCTACACCTTC. As protein: CSAIQNYGYTF. This chain joins TRBV20-1 and TRBJ1-2; D is uncertain. The CDR3 has 11 residues. Germline values: CDR1 DFQATT, CDR2 SNEGSKA (reference sequence). V lost 4 bases and J 2 bases, leaving 5 bases between the germline ends.

V usage is TRBV3-1 (or the pseudogene TRBV3-2) and J usage is TRBJ2-5; possible D gene TRBD2, 5 bases. This CDR3 has 12 residues. V gave up 1 base and J gave up 5 bases, with 5 bases separating them. Germline lookup yields CDR1 LGHDT and CDR2 YNNKEL (reference sequence). Here the CDR3 DNA reads TGTGCCAGCAGCCAAGGGAGGGAGACCCAGTACTTC. Amino acids: CASSQGRETQYF.

This clone was detected a few times. This chain uses TRBV28 with TRBJ1-1; 7 bases agree with TRBD1. CDR3 length: 19 amino acids. Germline V gene lookup returns CDR1 MDHEN and CDR2 SYDVKM. V was pared by 6 bases and J by 0 bases, with 19 bases of the junction left unmatched. The CDR3 region is CASRAHPDRAQGLNTEAFF. The CDR3 bases are TGTGCCAGCAGAGCCCACCCTGACAGGGCTCAGGGATTGAACACTGAAGCTTTCTTT.

The chain has TRBV5-4 and TRBJ1-3; D is ambiguous. Germline V gene lookup returns CDR1 SGHNT and CDR2 YYREEE (reference sequence). CDR3 size: 14 residues. V lost 1 base to trimming and J lost 1 base, with 6 bases between them. The CDR3 DNA reads as TGTGCCAGCAGCTTGTCGGGTTCTGGAAACACCATATATTTT. Its protein is CASSLSGSGNTIYF.

This clone turned up a few times. This chain uses TRBV5-6 with TRBJ1-1; tentatively, D is TRBD1 (5 bases). CDR1 and CDR2 from the germline V gene are SGHDT and YYEEEE. V lost 4 bases to trimming and J lost 7 bases, with 8 bases between them. The CDR3 spans 11 residues. The CDR3 sequence: CASSQGIEAFF. CDR3 DNA sequence: TGTGCCAGCAGCCAGGGTATTGAAGCTTTCTTT. Full variable domain (outside the CDR3, taken from reference TRBV5-6 and TRBJ1-1): DAGVTQSPTHLIKTRGQQVTLRCSPKSGHDTVSWYQQALGQGPQFIFQYYEEEERQRGNFPDRFSGHQFPNYSSELNVNALLLGDSALYLCASSQGIEAFFGQGTRLTVV.

V is TRBV9 and J is TRBJ2-5, with TRBD2 identical over 7 bases. In germline, CDR1 is SGDLS, CDR2 YYNGEE. The V and J ends lost 2 bases and 7 bases, in that order; junction bases with no gene match: 14. There are 16 residues in the CDR3. In DNA form, the CDR3 reads TGTGCCAGCAGCGTCGGCTCTGCGGGGGTCACGGCGACCCAGTACTTC. This codes for CASSVGSAGVTATQYF.

J is TRBJ2-3 and V is TRBV6-4; D is unresolved. The CDR3 is made up of 13 amino acids. V was shortened by 0 bases and J by 2 bases, with 3 bases between the two germline ends. The germline gives CDR1 MRHNA, CDR2 SNTAGT. This CDR3 is CASSDSDTDTQYF. CDR3 bases: TGTGCCAGCAGTGACTCCGACACAGATACGCAGTATTTT.

This chain joins TRBV12-3 or TRBV12-4 and TRBJ1-5; D remains ambiguous. CDR3 length equals 13 residues. Trimming pared 4 bases from V and 0 bases from J, leaving 4 bases between. CDR3 region: CASSWVSNQPQHF. In DNA, the CDR3 is TGTGCCAGCAGTTGGGTTAGCAATCAGCCCCAGCATTTT.

The rearrangement links TRBV2 to TRBJ2-3; 8 nucleotides align to TRBD2. The CDR3 runs 16 residues. Trimming took 0 bases from V and 11 from J; bases not matched to a gene: 13. In germline, CDR1 is SNHLY, CDR2 FYNNEI. The CDR3 protein is CASSEARVAGTPRQYF. The CDR3 bases are TGTGCCAGCAGTGAAGCGCGGGTAGCGGGGACTCCTAGGCAGTATTTT.